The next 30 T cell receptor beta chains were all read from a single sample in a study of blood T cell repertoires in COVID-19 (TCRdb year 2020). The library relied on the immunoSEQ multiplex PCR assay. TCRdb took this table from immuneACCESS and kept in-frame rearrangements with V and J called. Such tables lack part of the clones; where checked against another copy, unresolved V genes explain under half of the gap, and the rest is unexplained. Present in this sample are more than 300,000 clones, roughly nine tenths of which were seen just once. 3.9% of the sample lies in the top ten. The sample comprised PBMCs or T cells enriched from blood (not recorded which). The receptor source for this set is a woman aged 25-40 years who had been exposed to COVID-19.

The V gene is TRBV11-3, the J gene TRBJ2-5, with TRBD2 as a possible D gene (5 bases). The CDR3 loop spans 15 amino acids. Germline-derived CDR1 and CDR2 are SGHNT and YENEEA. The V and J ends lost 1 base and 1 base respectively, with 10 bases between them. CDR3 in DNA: TGTGCCAGCAGCTTAGGTCGGACTTTCCAAGAGACCCAGTACTTC. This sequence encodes CASSLGRTFQETQYF.

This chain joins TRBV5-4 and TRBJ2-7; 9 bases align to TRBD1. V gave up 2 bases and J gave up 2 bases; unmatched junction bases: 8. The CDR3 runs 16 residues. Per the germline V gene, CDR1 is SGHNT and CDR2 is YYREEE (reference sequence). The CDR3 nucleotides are TGTGCCAGCAGCTTTGCCGGGACAGGGAGAGCCTACGAGCAGTACTTC. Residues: CASSFAGTGRAYEQYF.

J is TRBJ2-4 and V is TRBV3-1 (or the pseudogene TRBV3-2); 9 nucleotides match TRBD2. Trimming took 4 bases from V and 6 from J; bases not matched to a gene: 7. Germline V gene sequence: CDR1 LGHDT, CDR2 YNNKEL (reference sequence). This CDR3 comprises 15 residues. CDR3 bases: TGTGCCAGCAGCCTTAGCGGGGGCCGGGGAAACATTCAGTACTTC. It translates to CASSLSGGRGNIQYF.

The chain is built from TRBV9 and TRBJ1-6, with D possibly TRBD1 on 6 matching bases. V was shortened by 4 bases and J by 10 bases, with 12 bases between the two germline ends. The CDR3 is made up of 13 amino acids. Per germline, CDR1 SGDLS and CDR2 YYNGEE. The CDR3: CASSPARGSPLHF. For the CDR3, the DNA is TGTGCCAGCAGCCCCGCCAGGGGATCACCCCTCCACTTT.

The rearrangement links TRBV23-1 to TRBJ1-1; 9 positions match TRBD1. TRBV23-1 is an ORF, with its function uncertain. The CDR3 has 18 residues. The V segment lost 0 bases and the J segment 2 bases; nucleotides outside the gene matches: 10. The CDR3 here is CASSQSAGGTGGNTEAFF. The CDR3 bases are TGCGCCAGCAGTCAATCGGCGGGGGGAACAGGGGGCAACACTGAAGCTTTCTTT.

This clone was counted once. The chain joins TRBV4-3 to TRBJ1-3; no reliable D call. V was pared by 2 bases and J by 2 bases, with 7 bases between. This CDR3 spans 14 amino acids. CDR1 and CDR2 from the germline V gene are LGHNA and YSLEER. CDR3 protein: CASSQTRTGNTIYF. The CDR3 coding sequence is TGCGCCAGCAGCCAAACCAGGACTGGAAACACCATATATTTT.

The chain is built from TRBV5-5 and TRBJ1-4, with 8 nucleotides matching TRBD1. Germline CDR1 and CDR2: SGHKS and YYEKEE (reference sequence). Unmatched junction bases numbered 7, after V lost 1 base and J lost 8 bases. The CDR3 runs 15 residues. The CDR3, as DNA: TGTGCCAGCAGCTTGAATTGGGACAGGCAAGAAAAACTGTTTTTT. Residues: CASSLNWDRQEKLFF.

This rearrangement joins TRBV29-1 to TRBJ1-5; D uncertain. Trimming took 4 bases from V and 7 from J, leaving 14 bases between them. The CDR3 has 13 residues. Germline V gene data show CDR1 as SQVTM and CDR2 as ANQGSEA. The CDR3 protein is CSVGTLGDQPQHF. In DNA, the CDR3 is TGCAGCGTTGGAACACTAGGAGACCAGCCCCAGCATTTT.

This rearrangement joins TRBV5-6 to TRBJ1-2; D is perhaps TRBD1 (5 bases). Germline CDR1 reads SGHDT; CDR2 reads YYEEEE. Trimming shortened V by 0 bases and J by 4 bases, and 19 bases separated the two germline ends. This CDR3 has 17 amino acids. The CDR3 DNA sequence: TGTGCCAGCAGCTTGGTGGTCGGGGAGGGGCTAGGCTATGGCTACACCTTC. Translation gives CASSLVVGEGLGYGYTF.

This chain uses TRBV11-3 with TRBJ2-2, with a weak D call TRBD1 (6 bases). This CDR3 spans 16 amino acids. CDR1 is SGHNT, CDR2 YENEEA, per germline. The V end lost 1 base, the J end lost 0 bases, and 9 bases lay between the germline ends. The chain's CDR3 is CASSLGWGPNTGELFF. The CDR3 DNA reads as TGTGCCAGCAGCTTAGGGTGGGGGCCGAACACCGGGGAGCTGTTTTTT.

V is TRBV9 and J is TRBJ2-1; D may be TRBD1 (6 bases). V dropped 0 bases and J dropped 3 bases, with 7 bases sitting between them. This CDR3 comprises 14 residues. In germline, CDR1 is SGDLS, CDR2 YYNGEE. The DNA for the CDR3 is TGTGCCAGCAGCGTAGAGGACAGCTACAATGAGCAGTTCTTC. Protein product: CASSVEDSYNEQFF. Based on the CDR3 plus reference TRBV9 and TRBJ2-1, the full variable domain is DSGVTQTPKHLITATGQRVTLRCSPRSGDLSVYWYQQSLDQGLQFLIQYYNGEERAKGNILERFSAQQFPDLHSELNLSSLELGDSALYFCASSVEDSYNEQFFGPGTRLTVL.

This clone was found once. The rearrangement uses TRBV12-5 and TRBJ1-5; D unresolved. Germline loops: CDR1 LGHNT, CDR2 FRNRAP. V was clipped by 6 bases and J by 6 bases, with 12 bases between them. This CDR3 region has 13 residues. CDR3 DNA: TGTGCTAGTGGGGCACGCTCCTCTCAGCCCCAGCATTTT. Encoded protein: CASGARSSQPQHF.

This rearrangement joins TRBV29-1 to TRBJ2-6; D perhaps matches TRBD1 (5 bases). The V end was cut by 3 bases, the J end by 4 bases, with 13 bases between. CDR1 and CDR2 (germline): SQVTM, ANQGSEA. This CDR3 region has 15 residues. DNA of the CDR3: TGCAGCGTTGAGTACAGGTTAATAGGGGCCAACGTCCTGACTTTC. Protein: CSVEYRLIGANVLTF.

This chain's CDR3 is CASSLRQGRSTDTQYF. The CDR3 nucleotides are TGTGCCAGCAGCTTACGTCAGGGCAGGTCCACAGATACGCAGTATTTT. The V call is TRBV7-9, the J call TRBJ2-3; D may be TRBD1 (5 bases). The germline V gene has CDR1 SEHNR and CDR2 FQNEAQ (reference sequence). This CDR3 has 16 amino acids. The V end lost 2 bases, the J end lost 2 bases, and 14 bases lay between the germline ends.

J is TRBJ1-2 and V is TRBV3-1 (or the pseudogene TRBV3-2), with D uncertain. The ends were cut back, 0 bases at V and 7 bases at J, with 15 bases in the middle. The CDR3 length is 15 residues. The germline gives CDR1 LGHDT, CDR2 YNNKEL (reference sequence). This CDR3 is CASSQDLGGIRGYTF. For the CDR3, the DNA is TGTGCCAGCAGCCAAGATCTTGGAGGGATTCGTGGCTACACCTTC.

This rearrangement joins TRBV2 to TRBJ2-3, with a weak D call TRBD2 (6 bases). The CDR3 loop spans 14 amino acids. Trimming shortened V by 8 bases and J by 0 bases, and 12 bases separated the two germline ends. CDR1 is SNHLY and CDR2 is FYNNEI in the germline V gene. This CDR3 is CASASGTSTDTQYF. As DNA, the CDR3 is TGTGCCAGCGCATCCGGGACTAGCACAGATACGCAGTATTTT.

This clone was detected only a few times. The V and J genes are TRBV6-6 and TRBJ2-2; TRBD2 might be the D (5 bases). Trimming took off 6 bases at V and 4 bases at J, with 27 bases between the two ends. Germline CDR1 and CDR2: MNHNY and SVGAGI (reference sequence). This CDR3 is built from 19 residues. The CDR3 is CASSYTRRNERRVTGELFF. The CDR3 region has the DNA TGTGCCAGCAGCTACACCCGCCGTAATGAGCGGCGGGTCACCGGGGAGCTGTTTTTT.

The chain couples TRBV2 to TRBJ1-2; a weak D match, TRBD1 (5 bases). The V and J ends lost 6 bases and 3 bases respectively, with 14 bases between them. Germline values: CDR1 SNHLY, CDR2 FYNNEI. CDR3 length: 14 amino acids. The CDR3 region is CASRLRGGDYGYTF. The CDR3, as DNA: TGTGCCAGCAGGCTTCGGGGGGGAGACTATGGCTACACCTTC.

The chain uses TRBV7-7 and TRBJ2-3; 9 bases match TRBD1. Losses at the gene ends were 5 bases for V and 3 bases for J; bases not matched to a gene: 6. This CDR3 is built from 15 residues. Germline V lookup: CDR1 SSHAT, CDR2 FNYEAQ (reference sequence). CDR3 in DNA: TGTGCCAGCAGCCCCGGACAGGGGAAAACAGATACGCAGTATTTT. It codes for CASSPGQGKTDTQYF.

CDR3 region: CASSGTAEPYGYTF. The CDR3 coding sequence is TGCGCCAGCAGTGGAACCGCGGAACCCTATGGCTACACCTTC. The chain recombines TRBV10-2 with TRBJ1-2; no firm D call. The germline V gene encodes CDR1 WSHSY and CDR2 SAAADI. Trimming took 4 bases from V and 4 from J, leaving 13 bases between them. This CDR3 contains 14 residues.

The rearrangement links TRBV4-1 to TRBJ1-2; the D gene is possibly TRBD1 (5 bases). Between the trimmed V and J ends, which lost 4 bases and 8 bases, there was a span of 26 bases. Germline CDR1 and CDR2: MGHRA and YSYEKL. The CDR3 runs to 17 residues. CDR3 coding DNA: TGCGCCAGCAGCCGAAGTGAAATGGGGCGAGACTCTCGGGGCTACACCTTC. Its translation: CASSRSEMGRDSRGYTF.

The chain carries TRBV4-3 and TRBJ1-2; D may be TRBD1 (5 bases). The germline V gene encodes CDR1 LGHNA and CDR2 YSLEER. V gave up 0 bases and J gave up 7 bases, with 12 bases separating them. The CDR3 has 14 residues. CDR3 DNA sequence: TGCGCCAGCAGCCAAGATGTGACGGGGGTTGGCTACACCTTC. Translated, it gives CASSQDVTGVGYTF.

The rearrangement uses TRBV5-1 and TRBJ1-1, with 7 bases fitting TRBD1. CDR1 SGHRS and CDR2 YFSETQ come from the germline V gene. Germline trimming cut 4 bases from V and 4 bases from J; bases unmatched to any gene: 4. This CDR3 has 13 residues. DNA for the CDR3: TGCGCCAGCAGCCATGGGACAGCCACTGAAGCTTTCTTT. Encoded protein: CASSHGTATEAFF.

DNA for the CDR3: TGTGCCAGCAGCGGGACCGCGGGGGGCCCCCTTAGCACAGATACGCAGTATTTT. Translating it yields CASSGTAGGPLSTDTQYF. The chain carries TRBV9 and TRBJ2-3, with 8 bases identical to TRBD2. Losses at the gene ends were 3 bases for V and 0 bases for J; bases not matched to a gene: 12. Germline lookup yields CDR1 SGDLS and CDR2 YYNGEE. The CDR3 runs 18 residues.

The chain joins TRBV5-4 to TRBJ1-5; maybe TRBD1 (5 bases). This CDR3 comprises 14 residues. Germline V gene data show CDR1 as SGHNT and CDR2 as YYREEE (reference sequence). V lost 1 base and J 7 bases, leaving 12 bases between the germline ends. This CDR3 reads CASSLQGGGQPQHF. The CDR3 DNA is TGTGCCAGCAGCTTGCAGGGAGGAGGACAGCCCCAGCATTTT.

This CDR3 reads CASSPDYLNTGELFF. CDR3 sequence (DNA): TGTGCCAGCAGCCCAGACTACCTGAACACCGGGGAGCTGTTTTTT. The gene calls are TRBV6-2 or TRBV6-3 and TRBJ2-2; possible D gene TRBD2, 5 bases. Trimming removed 6 bases from V and 1 base from J, with 12 bases in between. The CDR3 extends over 15 amino acids. CDR1 and CDR2 from the germline V gene are MNHEY and SVGEGT.

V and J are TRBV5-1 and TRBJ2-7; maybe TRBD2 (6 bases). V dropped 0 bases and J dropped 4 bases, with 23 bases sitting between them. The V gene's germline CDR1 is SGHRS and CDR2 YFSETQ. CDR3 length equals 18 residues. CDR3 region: CASSLGTSRMIEIYEQYF. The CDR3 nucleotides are TGCGCCAGCAGCTTGGGTACTAGCCGGATGATCGAGATTTACGAGCAGTACTTC. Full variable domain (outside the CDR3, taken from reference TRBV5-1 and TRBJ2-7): KAGVTQTPRYLIKTRGQQVTLSCSPISGHRSVSWYQQTPGQGLQFLFEYFSETQRNKGNFPGRFSGRQFSNSRSEMNVSTLELGDSALYLCASSLGTSRMIEIYEQYFGPGTRLTVT.

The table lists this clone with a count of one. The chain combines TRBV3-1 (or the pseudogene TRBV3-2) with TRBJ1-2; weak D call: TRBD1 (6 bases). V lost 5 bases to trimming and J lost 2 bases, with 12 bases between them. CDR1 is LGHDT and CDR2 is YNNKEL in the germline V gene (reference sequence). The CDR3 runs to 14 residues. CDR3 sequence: CASSEGGQNYGYTF. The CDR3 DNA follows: TGTGCCAGCAGCGAAGGGGGGCAGAACTATGGCTACACCTTC.

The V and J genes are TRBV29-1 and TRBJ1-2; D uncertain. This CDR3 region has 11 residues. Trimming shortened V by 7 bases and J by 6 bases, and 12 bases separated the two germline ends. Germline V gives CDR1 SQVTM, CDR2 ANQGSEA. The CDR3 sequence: CSGAEGDGYTF. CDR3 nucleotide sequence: TGCAGCGGTGCCGAGGGCGATGGCTACACCTTC.

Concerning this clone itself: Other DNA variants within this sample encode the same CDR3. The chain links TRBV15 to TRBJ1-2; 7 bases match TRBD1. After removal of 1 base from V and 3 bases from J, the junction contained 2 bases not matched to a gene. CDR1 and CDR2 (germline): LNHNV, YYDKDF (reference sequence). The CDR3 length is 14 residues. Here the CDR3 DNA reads TGTGCCACCAGCAGAGGGGGGACAGACTATGGCTACACCTTC. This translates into CATSRGGTDYGYTF.